These 30 T cell receptor beta chains share one sample of origin, sequenced in a study of blood T cell repertoires in COVID-19. The protocol was immunoSEQ multiplex PCR, while the TCRdb copy is restricted to in-frame clones and leaves out a portion. This sample has some 64,000 clones; 65% to 80% occur once, and the top ten carry 15% to 20%. What was sequenced was peripheral blood. These receptor sequences come from a man aged 60-69 years with acute or convalescent COVID-19.

The CDR3 spells CASSFLEGYEQYF. The CDR3 DNA reads as TGTGCCAGCAGTTTCTTGGAGGGATACGAGCAGTACTTC. The chain joins TRBV6-5 to TRBJ2-7; maybe TRBD2 (6 bases). Looked up from germline, CDR1 is MNHEY and CDR2 is SVGAGI. The V end was cut by 4 bases, the J end by 4 bases, with 11 bases between. CDR3 size: 13 residues.

The V and J genes are TRBV20-1 and TRBJ2-7; D gene ambiguous. The CDR3 has 11 residues. Germline V CDR1 and CDR2: DFQATT, SNEGSKA (reference sequence). V dropped 0 bases and J dropped 4 bases, with 4 bases sitting between them. CDR3 in DNA: TGCAGTGCTAGAGAGCGTTACGAGCAGTACTTC. Its protein product is CSARERYEQYF.

The V and J genes are TRBV4-2 and TRBJ2-7, with 11 bases aligning to TRBD1. CDR3 length equals 15 residues. After removal of 4 bases from V and 5 bases from J, the junction contained 7 bases not matched to a gene. Looked up from germline, CDR1 is LGHNA and CDR2 is YNFKEQ. The CDR3 sequence is CASSPGTGGLNEQYF. CDR3 bases: TGTGCCAGCAGCCCAGGGACAGGGGGACTGAACGAGCAGTACTTC.

V gene TRBV12-5 combines with J gene TRBJ2-5; D gene uncertain. The CDR3 contains 14 residues. CDR1 LGHNT and CDR2 FRNRAP come from the germline V gene. Trimming stripped 0 bases from V and 4 bases from J, with 9 bases between. The DNA of the CDR3 is TGTGCTAGTGGTTTGGTAATAGGCGGAGAGACCCAGTACTTC. Encoded protein: CASGLVIGGETQYF.

This clone came up a few times. This rearrangement joins TRBV4-2 to TRBJ1-5, with TRBD1 as a possible D gene (6 bases). Trimming took 1 base from V and 7 from J, leaving 11 bases between them. This CDR3 is 14 amino acids long. The V gene's germline CDR1 is LGHNA and CDR2 YNFKEQ. As DNA, the CDR3 is TGTGCCAGCAGCCAAGTACAGGGTCAACAGCCCCAGCATTTT. This encodes CASSQVQGQQPQHF.

The V gene is TRBV11-2, the J gene TRBJ2-6, with D maybe TRBD2 (6 bases). V was trimmed by 0 bases and J by 2 bases, leaving 8 bases between them. CDR3 length: 16 amino acids. Germline loops: CDR1 SGHAT, CDR2 FQNNGV. The CDR3 region has the DNA TGTGCCAGCAGCTTAGATAGCGGAACTGGGGCCAACGTCCTGACTTTC. Protein product: CASSLDSGTGANVLTF. Full variable domain (remainder filled in from reference TRBV11-2 and TRBJ2-6): EAGVAQSPRYKIIEKRQSVAFWCNPISGHATLYWYQQILGQGPKLLIQFQNNGVVDDSQLPKDRFSAERLKGVDSTLKIQPAKLEDSAVYLCASSLDSGTGANVLTFGAGSRLTVL.

This sequence joins TRBV4-2 and TRBJ2-2; 8 bases agree with TRBD2. Germline CDR1 and CDR2: LGHNA and YNFKEQ. This CDR3 is built from 16 residues. J gave up 6 bases and V 0 bases, and 6 bases lay outside the gene matches. CDR3 in amino acids: CASSQDRGRRSGELFF. In DNA, the CDR3 is TGTGCCAGCAGCCAAGATCGCGGGAGGAGATCCGGGGAGCTGTTTTTT.

The V and J genes are TRBV4-3 and TRBJ1-2; 8 bases match TRBD1. The ends lost 0 bases at V and 5 bases at J; junction bases unmatched: 11. Germline V gene lookup returns CDR1 LGHNA and CDR2 YSLEER. This CDR3 spans 17 amino acids. CDR3 amino acids: CASSQDRTGLMAYGYTF. In nucleotides, the CDR3 is TGCGCCAGCAGCCAAGACCGGACAGGGCTAATGGCGTATGGCTACACCTTC.

CDR3: CASSLLDTIYF. In nucleotides, the CDR3 is TGTGCCAGCAGCCTCCTAGACACCATATATTTT. The V call is TRBV7-2, the J call TRBJ1-3; D is undetermined. V was cut by 5 bases and J by 8 bases, with 7 bases left in between. Germline assignment: CDR1 SGHTA and CDR2 FQGNSA. There are 11 residues in the CDR3.

The chain joins TRBV5-1 to TRBJ2-1; D possibly corresponds to TRBD2 (5 bases). This CDR3 has 16 amino acids. From germline, CDR1 is SGHRS and CDR2 YFSETQ. Trimming took 4 bases from V and 8 from J, leaving 22 bases between them. CDR3: CASSPGWVGMEDEQFF. Written as DNA, the CDR3 is TGCGCCAGCAGCCCGGGGTGGGTGGGTATGGAAGATGAGCAGTTCTTC. The variable domain in full, completed from reference TRBV5-1 and TRBJ2-1, reads KAGVTQTPRYLIKTRGQQVTLSCSPISGHRSVSWYQQTPGQGLQFLFEYFSETQRNKGNFPGRFSGRQFSNSRSEMNVSTLELGDSALYLCASSPGWVGMEDEQFFGPGTRLTVL.

The chain is built from TRBV6-5 and TRBJ1-4, with 7 positions matching TRBD1. This CDR3 has 16 amino acids. Looked up from germline, CDR1 is MNHEY and CDR2 is SVGAGI. Trimming took 0 bases from V and 6 from J; bases not matched to a gene: 7. The CDR3 sequence is CASSYSSAGGHEKLFF. In DNA form, the CDR3 reads TGTGCCAGCAGTTACTCGAGCGCAGGGGGACATGAAAAACTGTTTTTT.

This clone showed up just once. The chain employs TRBV30 and TRBJ1-1, with a weak D call TRBD1 (5 bases). V was clipped by 3 bases and J by 3 bases, with 11 bases between them. The CDR3 is 13 residues long. Germline CDR1 GTSNPN, CDR2 SVGIG (reference sequence). For the CDR3, the DNA is TGTGCCTGGAGCCCAGGAGGGGACACTGAAGCTTTCTTT. This sequence encodes CAWSPGGDTEAFF.

The chain is built from TRBV7-9 and TRBJ2-7; 8 bases line up with TRBD1. The CDR3 has 13 residues. The germline V gene encodes CDR1 SEHNR and CDR2 FQNEAQ (reference sequence). The V and J ends lost 3 bases and 6 bases, in that order; junction bases with no gene match: 4. In DNA form, the CDR3 reads TGTGCCAGCAGCTTCGTTGACAGGGGCGAGCAGTACTTC. Protein product: CASSFVDRGEQYF.

The chain employs TRBV6-2 or TRBV6-3 and TRBJ1-5; D gene ambiguous. The CDR3 has 12 residues. The germline V gene encodes CDR1 MNHEY and CDR2 SVGEGT. Trimming stripped 3 bases from V and 15 bases from J, with 15 bases between. The CDR3 bases are TGTGCCAGCAGTTATCGGCAGGTCGGAATGCATTTT. Its translation: CASSYRQVGMHF.

The V gene is TRBV4-1, the J gene TRBJ1-1; D possibly corresponds to TRBD1 (5 bases). Germline loops: CDR1 MGHRA, CDR2 YSYEKL. Trimming left V 4 bases short and J 1 base short, with 19 bases between. The CDR3 is 17 residues long. This CDR3 is CASSRTLLRGPNTEAFF. In nucleotides, the CDR3 is TGCGCCAGCAGCCGGACCCTCCTTAGGGGTCCGAACACTGAAGCTTTCTTT.

The chain couples TRBV30 to TRBJ2-3; 12 nucleotides align to TRBD2. Per germline, CDR1 GTSNPN and CDR2 SVGIG (reference sequence). V shed 5 bases, J shed 4 bases, and the junction held 7 bases outside the gene matches. This CDR3 contains 15 residues. CDR3 loop: CAWLTSGSVADTQYF. DNA for the CDR3: TGTGCCTGGTTGACTAGCGGGAGTGTCGCAGATACGCAGTATTTT.

The V and J genes are TRBV2 and TRBJ1-6, with D unclear. This CDR3 has 12 residues. The ends were cut back, 3 bases at V and 7 bases at J, with 4 bases in the middle. Germline V gives CDR1 SNHLY, CDR2 FYNNEI. In DNA, the CDR3 is TGTGCCAGCAGTGACGGGAATTCACCCCTCCACTTT. It is translated as CASSDGNSPLHF.

The V gene is TRBV3-1 (or the pseudogene TRBV3-2), the J gene TRBJ2-1; 8 nucleotides match TRBD2. Trimming at V came to 5 bases and at J to 15 bases, leaving 12 bases not matched to a gene. CDR3 size: 13 residues. From germline, CDR1 is LGHDT and CDR2 YNNKEL (reference sequence). The CDR3, as DNA: TGTGCCAGCAGCGCGAGTATAGCGGGAACTCGGTTCTTC. This codes for CASSASIAGTRFF.

The V and J genes are TRBV6-1 and TRBJ1-2; TRBD1 matches at 10 bases. This CDR3 contains 16 residues. Germline V gene data show CDR1 as MNHNS and CDR2 as SASEGT. V shed 4 bases, J shed 5 bases, and the junction held 10 bases outside the gene matches. CDR3 residues: CASSARQGAMSYGYTF. For the CDR3, the DNA is TGTGCCAGCAGTGCGCGACAGGGGGCGATGAGTTATGGCTACACCTTC.

In this sample, this clone turned up once. V and J are TRBV27 and TRBJ2-3, with TRBD2 matching 9 bases. Germline CDR1 is MNHEY and CDR2 is SMNVEV (reference sequence). V shed 4 bases, J shed 1 base, and the junction held 9 bases outside the gene matches. This CDR3 is built from 17 residues. DNA for the CDR3: TGTGCCAGCAGTTCTTCTAGCGGGGATTACGGCACAGATACGCAGTATTTT. Its protein product is CASSSSSGDYGTDTQYF.

This chain links TRBV19 with TRBJ2-4; possible D gene TRBD2, 6 bases. Germline assignment: CDR1 LNHDA and CDR2 SQIVND (reference sequence). The germline V and J ends were trimmed by 4 bases and 1 base, with 17 bases remaining between them. The CDR3 spans 17 residues. CDR3 region: CASSNPGRSWAKNIQYF. The CDR3 DNA is TGTGCCAGTAGTAATCCAGGGAGGAGTTGGGCCAAAAACATTCAGTACTTC.

V gene TRBV12-5 combines with J gene TRBJ1-4, with TRBD1 identical over 7 bases. The germline CDR1 and CDR2 sequences are LGHNT and FRNRAP. V was pared by 2 bases and J by 7 bases, with 7 bases of the junction left unmatched. This CDR3 has 15 residues. CDR3 loop: CASGLITGDGEKLFF. Here the CDR3 DNA reads TGTGCTAGTGGTTTGATCACAGGGGATGGTGAAAAACTGTTTTTT.

This clone was detected only once. The chain recombines TRBV18 with TRBJ2-2; D call uncertain. Trimming took 3 bases from V and 3 from J, leaving 11 bases between them. Germline values: CDR1 KGHSH, CDR2 LQKENI. CDR3 length: 15 residues. The CDR3 nucleotides read TGTGCCAGCTCACCCATTACTTCGGACACCGGGGAGCTGTTTTTT. It codes for CASSPITSDTGELFF.

This clone was counted once. Other DNA sequences in this specimen translate into the identical CDR3. This sequence joins TRBV18 and TRBJ1-2; the D gene is possibly TRBD1 (6 bases). This CDR3 has 12 amino acids. Trimming stripped 3 bases from V and 8 bases from J, with 10 bases between. Per germline, CDR1 KGHSH and CDR2 LQKENI. CDR3 amino acids: CASSPNRDGYTF. Here the CDR3 DNA reads TGTGCCAGCTCACCCAACAGGGACGGCTACACCTTC.

The genes are TRBV6-1 and TRBJ1-1; possible D gene TRBD1, 5 bases. The germline V gene encodes CDR1 MNHNS and CDR2 SASEGT. The CDR3 has 14 amino acids. V lost 3 bases, J lost 0 bases, and 8 bases lay in between. CDR3 DNA sequence: TGTGCCAGCAGTGAGACAGTTATGAACACTGAAGCTTTCTTT. It yields the protein CASSETVMNTEAFF.

V and J are TRBV6-1 and TRBJ1-5; TRBD1 matches at 9 bases. Germline lookup yields CDR1 MNHNS and CDR2 SASEGT. Trimming cost V 2 bases and J 2 bases; bases outside gene matches: 16. This CDR3 spans 20 amino acids. CDR3 sequence: CASSEPEDRGGIRGNQPQHF. The CDR3, as DNA: TGTGCCAGCAGTGAACCAGAGGACAGGGGTGGGATCCGGGGCAATCAGCCCCAGCATTTT.

The rearrangement uses TRBV5-1 and TRBJ2-1; 8 bases match TRBD1. The CDR3 is made up of 14 amino acids. Germline V gene data show CDR1 as SGHRS and CDR2 as YFSETQ. V shed 3 bases and J 5 bases; nucleotides not matched to a gene: 4. The CDR3 protein is CASSYGQGHNEQFF. The CDR3 coding sequence is TGCGCCAGCAGCTACGGACAGGGACACAATGAGCAGTTCTTC.

This clone was counted between two and nine times. The genes are TRBV29-1 and TRBJ1-4, with D perhaps matching TRBD1 (5 bases). Germline V CDR1 and CDR2: SQVTM, ANQGSEA. With 2 bases removed from V and 8 bases from J, the gap between germline ends came to 9 bases. This CDR3 has 12 residues. CDR3 protein: CSVEQGLEKLFF. The CDR3 nucleotides read TGCAGCGTTGAACAGGGATTAGAAAAACTGTTTTTT.

This chain joins TRBV30 and TRBJ1-5, with TRBD1 identical over 8 bases. Germline loops: CDR1 GTSNPN, CDR2 SVGIG (reference sequence). The V gene end was trimmed by 3 bases and the J gene end by 7 bases; junction bases not matched to a gene: 5. This CDR3 comprises 13 residues. CDR3 nucleotide sequence: TGTGCCTGGAGCGGACAGGGAGCCCAGCCCCAGCATTTT. The encoded protein is CAWSGQGAQPQHF.

The chain couples TRBV19 to TRBJ1-3; D gene ambiguous. The length of the CDR3 is 12 residues. Germline CDR1 reads LNHDA; CDR2 reads SQIVND (reference sequence). V lost 5 bases and J lost 0, with 2 bases in between. The CDR3 sequence: CASSLSGNTIYF. CDR3 nucleotide sequence: TGTGCCAGTAGTCTCTCTGGAAACACCATATATTTT.